A single sample is the source of the 24 T cell receptor beta chains below, sequenced in a study of T cell changes during pregnancy in multiple sclerosis. Clones were sequenced by immunoSEQ multiplex PCR, and TCRdb holds only the in-frame ones, with some missing. The data hold around 40,000 clones, with 90% observed a single time. The sequences come from CD4+ T cells from peripheral blood mononuclear cells, collected in the second trimester of pregnancy. These receptors were collected from a female donor with multiple sclerosis, enrolled in a pregnancy study.

The chain has TRBV2 and TRBJ2-7; D might be TRBD2 (6 bases). This CDR3 has 16 residues. Trimming removed 2 bases at V and 0 bases at J, with 14 bases between. Germline V gives CDR1 SNHLY, CDR2 FYNNEI. The CDR3 DNA sequence: TGTGCCAGCAGTGAATCGCTAGCGCATAGCTCCTACGAGCAGTACTTC. This gives the protein CASSESLAHSSYEQYF.

V gene TRBV19 combines with J gene TRBJ1-1; D unclear. The CDR3 totals 14 residues. Germline CDR1 is LNHDA and CDR2 is SQIVND (reference sequence). V was shortened by 3 bases and J by 5 bases, with 13 bases between the two germline ends. The CDR3 reads CASSMLIGGTEAFF. The CDR3 bases are TGTGCCAGTAGTATGCTCATAGGAGGGACTGAAGCTTTCTTT.

In its sample, this clone was seen a few times. The rearrangement uses TRBV10-1 and TRBJ1-5; 7 bases agree with TRBD1. The CDR3 runs 14 residues. V trimming: 3 bases; J trimming: 4 bases; junction bases outside the gene matches: 3. From germline, CDR1 is WNHNN and CDR2 SYGVQD (reference sequence). CDR3 bases: TGCGCCAGCAGTGAAACAGGGGTAAATCAGCCCCAGCATTTT. Its translation: CASSETGVNQPQHF.

The chain employs TRBV25-1 and TRBJ1-1; 8 nucleotides match TRBD1. The CDR3 has 14 amino acids. Germline V gene sequence: CDR1 MGHDK, CDR2 SYGVNS. The trim removed 5 bases at V and 2 bases at J, leaving 4 bases unmatched. The CDR3 spells CASSRTGSNTEAFF. The CDR3 nucleotides read TGTGCCAGCAGTCGGACAGGGAGTAACACTGAAGCTTTCTTT.

The chain employs TRBV27 and TRBJ2-7; D may be TRBD1 (6 bases). Germline values: CDR1 MNHEY, CDR2 SMNVEV (reference sequence). The V end was cut by 5 bases, the J end by 3 bases, with 11 bases between. The CDR3 is made up of 13 amino acids. CDR3 amino acids: CASSQQDSYEQYF. CDR3 nucleotides: TGTGCCAGCAGTCAACAGGACAGCTACGAGCAGTACTTC.

The rearrangement joins TRBV7-9 to TRBJ1-5; D is uncertain. CDR1 and CDR2 from the germline V gene are SEHNR and FQNEAQ (reference sequence). The ends were cut back, 2 bases at V and 5 bases at J, with 10 bases in the middle. The CDR3 is 14 residues long. CDR3 in amino acids: CASSLNSFHQPQHF. In DNA, the CDR3 is TGTGCCAGCAGCTTAAATTCTTTCCATCAGCCCCAGCATTTT.

The chain combines TRBV5-8 with TRBJ2-2, with TRBD1 matching 9 bases. The CDR3 is 14 amino acids. Germline CDR1 reads SGHTS; CDR2 reads YDEGEE. The V segment lost 6 bases and the J segment 6 bases; nucleotides outside the gene matches: 6. CDR3 loop: CASTKTGGPGELFF. The CDR3 DNA is TGTGCCAGCACCAAAACAGGGGGCCCCGGGGAGCTGTTTTTT.

This clone appeared a few times. The chain carries TRBV27 and TRBJ2-6, with D hard to call. V lost 2 bases and J lost 0, with 11 bases in between. From germline, CDR1 is MNHEY and CDR2 SMNVEV (reference sequence). The CDR3 has 17 amino acids. DNA for the CDR3: TGTGCCAGCAGTTTAGTACCACCCTACTCTGGGGCCAACGTCCTGACTTTC. Translated, it gives CASSLVPPYSGANVLTF.

The J gene is TRBJ2-1, the V gene TRBV5-6; 13 nucleotides agree with TRBD2. The CDR3 is 17 residues long. Germline CDR1 reads SGHDT; CDR2 reads YYEEEE. Trimming removed 2 bases from V and 3 bases from J; junction bases left unmatched: 5. The CDR3, as DNA: TGTGCCAGCAGCTTTCGGACTAGCGGGAGAGGCTACAATGAGCAGTTCTTC. Translating gives CASSFRTSGRGYNEQFF.

The V call is TRBV19, the J call TRBJ1-1, with TRBD1 identical over 8 bases. Looked up from germline, CDR1 is LNHDA and CDR2 is SQIVND (reference sequence). J was trimmed by 5 bases and V by 4 bases; bases with no gene match: 9. This CDR3 has 15 amino acids. The CDR3 coding sequence is TGTGCCAGTAGTAAACCGACAGGGGCTGGGACTGAAGCTTTCTTT. It yields the protein CASSKPTGAGTEAFF.

The chain combines TRBV6-5 with TRBJ1-1, with 7 bases that match TRBD1. V trimming: 1 base; J trimming: 1 base; junction bases outside the gene matches: 0. Germline V gene data show CDR1 as MNHEY and CDR2 as SVGAGI. The CDR3 extends over 14 amino acids. Here the CDR3 reads CASSYWTGNTEAFF. The CDR3 DNA reads as TGTGCCAGCAGTTACTGGACAGGGAACACTGAAGCTTTCTTT.

The rearrangement uses TRBV10-3 and TRBJ2-2; no clear D. This CDR3 spans 13 amino acids. CDR1 and CDR2 from the germline V gene are ENHRY and SYGVKD. Trimming left V 4 bases short and J 6 bases short, with 9 bases between. The CDR3 spells CAISVQVPGELFF. The CDR3 bases are TGTGCCATCAGTGTTCAGGTCCCCGGGGAGCTGTTTTTT.

CDR3 region: CAISESTASNQPQHF. The CDR3 DNA reads as TGTGCCATCAGTGAGTCAACAGCTAGCAATCAGCCCCAGCATTTT. The V and J genes are TRBV10-3 and TRBJ1-5; the D is unclear. This CDR3 has 15 amino acids. The ends were cut back, 0 bases at V and 0 bases at J, with 6 bases in the middle. The germline CDR1 and CDR2 sequences are ENHRY and SYGVKD.

This rearrangement joins TRBV5-6 to TRBJ2-3; TRBD2 matches 8 bases. With V trimmed by 2 bases and J by 2 bases, 7 bases remained unmatched. Germline CDR1 SGHDT, CDR2 YYEEEE. The CDR3 totals 16 residues. CDR3 protein: CASSFDLAGTTDTQYF. The CDR3 DNA reads as TGTGCCAGCAGCTTCGATCTAGCGGGTACCACAGATACGCAGTATTTT.

The gene calls are TRBV7-8 and TRBJ2-2, with TRBD1 matching 7 bases. In germline, CDR1 is SGHVS, CDR2 FQNEAQ. The CDR3 spans 16 residues. Trimming took 5 bases from V and 6 from J; bases not matched to a gene: 12. CDR3 sequence reads: CASSPNPGQLSGELFF. As DNA, the CDR3 is TGTGCCAGCAGCCCAAATCCGGGACAGTTGTCCGGGGAGCTGTTTTTT.

The V and J genes are TRBV19 and TRBJ1-6, with D possibly matching TRBD1 (6 bases). V was pared by 4 bases and J by 0 bases, with 13 bases between. CDR1 and CDR2 (germline): LNHDA, SQIVND (reference sequence). This CDR3 has 17 residues. The CDR3 loop reads CASSKAGEGSYNSPLHF. Here the CDR3 DNA reads TGTGCCAGTAGTAAGGCAGGGGAAGGCTCCTATAATTCACCCCTCCACTTT.

V is TRBV2 and J is TRBJ2-7, with 8 nucleotides matching TRBD1. The CDR3 runs 14 residues. The V gene end was trimmed by 3 bases and the J gene end by 3 bases; junction bases not matched to a gene: 4. Germline V gene data show CDR1 as SNHLY and CDR2 as FYNNEI. DNA for the CDR3: TGTGCCAGCAGTGAGACAGGGGTTAACTACGAGCAGTACTTC. This encodes CASSETGVNYEQYF.

This clone was counted once. CDR3 DNA sequence: TGCGCCAGCAGCTTAATCAATCAGGAGGCCTACGAGCAGTACTTC. Its protein is CASSLINQEAYEQYF. This sequence joins TRBV5-1 and TRBJ2-7; a possible D gene is TRBD2 (5 bases). The V end lost 2 bases, the J end lost 2 bases, and 14 bases lay between the germline ends. Per the germline V gene, CDR1 is SGHRS and CDR2 is YFSETQ. The CDR3 is 15 amino acids.

This clone was detected only once. This chain connects TRBV27 to TRBJ1-6; D possibly corresponds to TRBD1 (6 bases). CDR1 and CDR2 (germline): MNHEY, SMNVEV (reference sequence). The CDR3 totals 16 residues. V dropped 3 bases and J dropped 10 bases, with 19 bases sitting between them. CDR3 in amino acids: CASSFSFAGVRSPLHF. CDR3 coding DNA: TGTGCCAGCAGTTTTAGCTTCGCAGGGGTAAGGTCACCCCTCCACTTT.

This chain connects TRBV9 to TRBJ2-1; D perhaps matches TRBD2 (5 bases). The V gene's germline CDR1 is SGDLS and CDR2 YYNGEE. The V end lost 3 bases, the J end lost 4 bases, and 17 bases lay between the germline ends. The CDR3 is made up of 16 amino acids. CDR3 in DNA: TGTGCCAGCAGCGAGGTCGGGCAGGACTTATACAATGAGCAGTTCTTC. Translating it yields CASSEVGQDLYNEQFF.

The chain has TRBV19 and TRBJ2-5; 8 nucleotides align to TRBD1. This CDR3 contains 14 residues. V trimming: 3 bases; J trimming: 5 bases; junction bases outside the gene matches: 5. The V gene's germline CDR1 is LNHDA and CDR2 SQIVND (reference sequence). CDR3 protein: CASSIFQGAETQYF. CDR3 nucleotide sequence: TGTGCCAGTAGTATTTTCCAGGGGGCTGAGACCCAGTACTTC.

The chain has TRBV7-2 and TRBJ1-5, with a tentative D call TRBD1 (5 bases). Germline CDR1 is SGHTA and CDR2 is FQGNSA. The V and J ends lost 4 bases and 1 base respectively, with 11 bases between them. The CDR3 length is 15 residues. The CDR3 nucleotides are TGTGCCAGCAGCTCCGGACAACCGAGCAATCAGCCCCAGCATTTT. Its translation is CASSSGQPSNQPQHF.

The V and J genes are TRBV13 and TRBJ1-1; D uncertain. CDR3 length: 14 residues. V gave up 3 bases and J gave up 2 bases, with 10 bases separating them. Germline lookup yields CDR1 PRHDT and CDR2 FYEKMQ (reference sequence). Written as DNA, the CDR3 is TGTGCCAGCAGCTTGTCTGGGCTTAACACTGAAGCTTTCTTT. This codes for CASSLSGLNTEAFF.

V is TRBV7-2 and J is TRBJ2-5; 7 positions match TRBD1. Germline CDR1 SGHTA, CDR2 FQGNSA. With V trimmed by 6 bases and J by 6 bases, 7 bases remained unmatched. This CDR3 spans 13 amino acids. In DNA form, the CDR3 reads TGTGCCAGCAGGGACCCAGGGGGACAGACCCAGTACTTC. Protein sequence: CASRDPGGQTQYF.